This T cell receptor beta chain was found in a study of blood T cell repertoires in COVID-19. Repertoires were generated with immunoSEQ multiplex PCR, while TCRdb's copy carries only in-frame clones and drops some. The table records about 350,000 clones, less than 90% of them present only once. Sequencing was performed on PBMCs or T cells enriched from blood (not recorded which). The receptor comes from a woman in her 30s who had recovered from COVID-19.

As DNA, the CDR3 is TGTGCTAGTGGTTCCGATATTTTGGACAGGAACACTGAAGCTTTCTTT. Translation gives CASGSDILDRNTEAFF. The gene calls are TRBV12-5 and TRBJ1-1; weak D call: TRBD1 (6 bases). CDR3 size: 16 residues. V lost 4 bases, J lost 1 base, and 16 bases lay in between. Germline lookup yields CDR1 LGHNT and CDR2 FRNRAP.